This T cell receptor beta chain was sequenced for a study of tumor and adjacent non-tumor tissue in lung cancer. Study context: Histology: around twelve adenocarcinoma, a couple of squamous cell carcinoma, 1 small cell lung cancer. On average, productive TCRbeta reads reached a few million per sample.

Points from the study as a whole: Tumor repertoires had a smaller top 100 clone share than normal lung. Patients with more diverse tumor TCRs had worse survival.

A modified ARM-PCR protocol with three rounds of nested PCR amplified TCRbeta. MiXCR, applied by TCRdb to the multiplex PCR reads, yields one record per CDR3 protein. This table holds 89,000 or so distinct CDR3 sequences, 61% found once. The CDR3 loop spans 16 amino acids. Germline CDR1 reads SGHAT; CDR2 reads FQNNGV. No cell sorting was done before RNA was extracted from the tissue. Turning to this clonotype: Its target is unknown. The conserved closing phenylalanine or tryptophan is absent in this CDR3, likely reflecting a read error.

Sequencing was performed on lung tumor tissue. The clonotype comes from a man between 65 and 80 years old with non-small cell lung cancer. V usage is TRBV11-2 and J usage is TRBJ2-3, with D possibly matching TRBD1 (6 bases). In DNA form, the CDR3 reads TGTGCCAACAGCTTAGACAGGACGTCTAGCACAGATACGCAGTATTAT. Protein: CANSLDRTSSTDTQYY.